The entry below gives a single T cell receptor (beta chain) sequence along with its context. Its antigen is currently unknown. The repertoire was sequenced with immunoSEQ multiplex PCR; TCRdb's copy has only in-frame clones and lacks some. The sample includes about 38,000 clones, 70% to 85% of them seen just once. The data were taken from a study of radiotherapy plus CTLA-4 blockade in lung cancer. The wider study: Objective response was observed in 18% of patients, and disease control in roughly 31%.

This CDR3 has 16 residues. Trimming took 3 bases from V and 2 from J; bases not matched to a gene: 7. Germline lookup yields CDR1 SGDLS and CDR2 YYNGEE. Study observations and caveats: Radiotherapy plus ipilimumab was followed by expansion in blood of tumor-derived TCR clones.

The receptor was isolated from a human donor with non-small cell lung cancer who had stable disease on radiotherapy plus ipilimumab. The chain employs TRBV9 and TRBJ2-1; 8 bases agree with TRBD2. The input for sequencing was peripheral blood, taken from a patient treated with radiotherapy plus ipilimumab. CDR3 in DNA: TGTGCCAGCAGCGAGGGACTAGGGAATGCCTACAATGAGCAGTTCTTC. The encoded protein is CASSEGLGNAYNEQFF.